This is a list of T cell receptor beta chains from one sample in a study of T cells in narcolepsy. Clones were read by immunoSEQ multiplex PCR, and TCRdb kept only the in-frame ones, dropping some. The sample lists 25,000 to 35,000 clones; 79% were seen once. The sequencing input was memory (CD45RA-) CD4+ T cells from blood. Every receptor here comes from a human donor in good health. Each CDR3 is given with its conserved first and last residue. Fields, in order: CDR3 protein, CDR3 DNA, J gene, D gene, CDR3 length, V gene, clone size. A D gene is named only where the DNA matches it firmly. Size values are once, few and many counts, or a class for expanded clones, and some rows have none.

CDR3 protein: CASSFRTSGGDYEQYF; CDR3 DNA: TGTGCCAGCAGTTTCCGGACTAGCGGGGGGGACTACGAGCAGTACTTC; J gene: TRBJ2-7; D gene: TRBD2; CDR3 length: 16; V gene: TRBV6-6; clone size: -
CDR3 protein: CASSLGGTSNQPQHF; CDR3 DNA: TGCGCCAGCAGCTTGGGTGGTACTAGCAATCAGCCCCAGCATTTT; J gene: TRBJ1-5; D gene: -; CDR3 length: 15; V gene: TRBV5-1; clone size: -
CDR3 protein: CASRGGRGPTYEQYF; CDR3 DNA: TGTGCCAGCAGAGGGGGCAGGGGGCCAACCTACGAGCAGTACTTC; J gene: TRBJ2-7; D gene: TRBD1; CDR3 length: 15; V gene: TRBV2; clone size: -
CDR3 protein: CASSLDWVSETQYF; CDR3 DNA: TGTGCCAGCAGCTTAGATTGGGTTTCGGAGACCCAGTACTTC; J gene: TRBJ2-5; D gene: -; CDR3 length: 14; V gene: TRBV11-2; clone size: -
CDR3 protein: CASSQVDWNQPQHF; CDR3 DNA: TGTGCCAGCAGCCAAGTCGATTGGAATCAGCCCCAGCATTTT; J gene: TRBJ1-5; D gene: -; CDR3 length: 14; V gene: TRBV14; clone size: -
CDR3 protein: CASSYSRLAGFSEQYF; CDR3 DNA: TGTGCCAGCAGTTACTCCAGACTAGCGGGGTTCAGTGAGCAGTACTTC; J gene: TRBJ2-5; D gene: TRBD2; CDR3 length: 16; V gene: TRBV6-5; clone size: -
CDR3 protein: CASSVGQTYEQYF; CDR3 DNA: TGTGCCAGTAGTGTGGGACAAACCTACGAGCAGTACTTC; J gene: TRBJ2-7; D gene: -; CDR3 length: 13; V gene: TRBV19; clone size: -
CDR3 protein: CASSARLGTARNQPQHF; CDR3 DNA: TGTGCCAGCAGTGCACGTTTGGGGACCGCCCGTAATCAGCCCCAGCATTTT; J gene: TRBJ1-5; D gene: -; CDR3 length: 17; V gene: TRBV6-1; clone size: few
CDR3 protein: CASSPTSGTYEETQYF; CDR3 DNA: TGTGCCAGCAGCCCCACCTCCGGGACTTATGAAGAGACCCAGTACTTC; J gene: TRBJ2-5; D gene: -; CDR3 length: 16; V gene: TRBV7-2; clone size: -
CDR3 protein: CATGLRGVRTDTQYF; CDR3 DNA: TGTGCCACCGGACTGAGGGGGGTTCGCACAGATACGCAGTATTTT; J gene: TRBJ2-3; D gene: -; CDR3 length: 15; V gene: TRBV15; clone size: -
CDR3 protein: CASSPRQGFGSYEQYF; CDR3 DNA: TGTGCCAGTTCCCCGAGACAGGGATTCGGTTCCTACGAGCAGTACTTC; J gene: TRBJ2-7; D gene: TRBD1; CDR3 length: 16; V gene: TRBV19; clone size: -
CDR3 protein: CAISEGGETQYF; CDR3 DNA: TGTGCCATCAGTGAGGGGGGAGAGACCCAGTACTTC; J gene: TRBJ2-5; D gene: -; CDR3 length: 12; V gene: TRBV10-3; clone size: -
CDR3 protein: CASSEGVTGELFF; CDR3 DNA: TGTGCCAGCAGTGAAGGGGTAACCGGGGAGCTGTTTTTT; J gene: TRBJ2-2; D gene: -; CDR3 length: 13; V gene: TRBV6-1; clone size: -
CDR3 protein: CASSPRQASPGYTF; CDR3 DNA: TGTGCCAGCAGTCCGCGACAGGCCTCCCCTGGCTACACCTTC; J gene: TRBJ1-2; D gene: -; CDR3 length: 14; V gene: TRBV5-5; clone size: -